Only a few counts were recorded for the clone carrying this T cell receptor (beta chain). Its target is unknown. Researchers amplified the TCR beta CDR3 regions from RNA transcripts. A first-round RT-PCR of the TCR CDR3 used the HTBI primer set. Using its own MiXCR run on the multiplex PCR reads, TCRdb lists one record per CDR3 protein. The sample includes over 700,000 distinct CDR3 sequences, over 15% of them seen just once. The sample belongs to a study of T cells in Graves' hyperthyroidism and ophthalmopathy. Study results and limitations: Blood also held most thyroid clonotypes expanded beyond 0.001. The model predicted ophthalmopathy a median roughly 6.5 months before onset.

This CDR3 comprises 14 residues. V was pared by 3 bases and J by 4 bases, with 12 bases between. Germline-derived CDR1 and CDR2 are SGHAT and FQNNGV. The origin of this receptor is a woman in her fifties or sixties with Graves' hyperthyroidism that later progressed to Graves' ophthalmopathy. Specimen: blood. This rearrangement joins TRBV11-2 to TRBJ1-1; tentative D call: TRBD1 (5 bases). For the CDR3, the DNA is TGTGCCAGCAGCTTTAGGGGAACTAGCACTGAAGCTTTCTTT. Translating gives CASSFRGTSTEAFF.